These 24 T cell receptor beta chains were sequenced from one sample in a study of CD8 T cells in ankylosing spondylitis. General observations from the study: Apparently characteristic of ankylosing spondylitis blood was a TCR beta motif (roughly 8 highly homologous variants).

These receptors have no known antigen. TCRdb ran MiXCR on the 5' RACE reads and lists one entry per CDR3 protein. Seen here are roughly 700,000 distinct CDR3 sequences, 15% to 20% observed once, and the top ten hold around 19%. Source material: blood, either unsorted or a sorted T cell fraction (not recorded which). These receptors were obtained from a male donor with ankylosing spondylitis.

This clonotype was seen a few times. Here the CDR3 reads CASSFHSGTGGDEQFF. CDR3 sequence (DNA): TGTGCCAGCAGTTTTCATTCCGGGACAGGGGGCGATGAGCAGTTCTTC. J is TRBJ2-1 and V is TRBV12-3 or TRBV12-4; TRBD1 matches 12 bases. Germline trimming cut 3 bases from V and 8 bases from J; bases unmatched to any gene: 8. This CDR3 has 16 residues.

The sample holds a few counts of this clonotype. V is TRBV4-3 and J is TRBJ2-7, with D hard to call. V was clipped by 0 bases and J by 0 bases, with 9 bases between them. Germline V CDR1 and CDR2: LGHNA, YSLEER. There are 15 residues in the CDR3. The CDR3 DNA follows: TGCGCCAGCAGCCAAGATTTGGACGCCTCCTACGAGCAGTACTTC. Its translation: CASSQDLDASYEQYF.

This clonotype was seen more than once but under ten times. The chain joins TRBV7-9 to TRBJ2-2; D is unclear. V was shortened by 5 bases and J by 4 bases, with 14 bases between the two germline ends. This CDR3 is 15 amino acids long. Looked up from germline, CDR1 is SEHNR and CDR2 is FQNEAQ (reference sequence). The CDR3 spells CASSIRTPSTGELFF. CDR3 nucleotide sequence: TGTGCCAGCAGCATACGGACCCCTAGCACCGGGGAGCTGTTTTTT.

This clonotype has more than one count but fewer than ten. A much larger clone lies one base from this, so it may be a read error. This sequence joins TRBV5-5 and TRBJ2-7; D not certain. Germline CDR1 and CDR2: SGHKS and YYEKEE (reference sequence). Trimming shortened V by 4 bases and J by 2 bases, and 7 bases separated the two germline ends. CDR3 size: 12 residues. The CDR3 protein is CASSPEAYEQYF. The DNA of the CDR3 is TGTGCCAGCAGCCCCGAGGCCTACGAGCAGTACTTC.

This clonotype was seen only a few times. This rearrangement joins TRBV20-1 to TRBJ2-2; D unresolved. The germline V gene has CDR1 DFQATT and CDR2 SNEGSKA (reference sequence). Deletions cut 2 bases from V and 3 bases from J, with 7 bases between. The CDR3 spans 13 residues. CDR3 sequence (DNA): TGCAGTGCTAGAACGGCGGACACCGGGGAGCTGTTTTTT. Its protein is CSARTADTGELFF.

V and J are TRBV5-1 and TRBJ1-4; 7 nucleotides line up with TRBD1. The germline V gene encodes CDR1 SGHRS and CDR2 YFSETQ. Trimming cost V 4 bases and J 6 bases; bases outside gene matches: 9. The CDR3 runs 15 residues. CDR3 bases: TGCGCCAGCAGCCCGGCCGGGACAGACGATGAAAAACTGTTTTTT. It specifies CASSPAGTDDEKLFF.

This clonotype was seen ten or more times. The gene calls are TRBV12-3 or TRBV12-4 and TRBJ2-1, with D tentatively TRBD1 (6 bases). V dropped 3 bases and J dropped 7 bases, with 13 bases sitting between them. The CDR3 contains 14 residues. Here the CDR3 reads CASSLEGGVNEQFF. CDR3 bases: TGTGCCAGCAGTTTGGAAGGGGGAGTGAATGAGCAGTTCTTC.

This clonotype appeared a few times. This chain connects TRBV20-1 to TRBJ2-3; 10 bases map to TRBD2. CDR1 and CDR2 (germline): DFQATT, SNEGSKA (reference sequence). CDR3 size: 16 residues. The V gene end was trimmed by 0 bases and the J gene end by 3 bases; junction bases not matched to a gene: 6. CDR3 sequence: CSARDSLAGVTDTQYF. Written as DNA, the CDR3 is TGCAGTGCTAGAGATTCCCTAGCGGGAGTTACAGATACGCAGTATTTT.

The chain carries TRBV4-1 and TRBJ2-1, with D possibly matching TRBD1 (5 bases). Germline assignment: CDR1 MGHRA and CDR2 YSYEKL. The V end lost 0 bases, the J end lost 6 bases, and 12 bases lay between the germline ends. This CDR3 is 15 amino acids long. This CDR3 reads CASSQEGPGANEQFF. The CDR3, as DNA: TGCGCCAGCAGCCAAGAAGGACCTGGGGCCAATGAGCAGTTCTTC.

This chain links TRBV7-3 with TRBJ2-1; 9 bases line up with TRBD1. J was trimmed by 0 bases and V by 5 bases; bases with no gene match: 2. The V gene's germline CDR1 is SGHTA and CDR2 FQGTGA. The length of the CDR3 is 15 residues. The CDR3 here is CASSDRGISYNEQFF. For the CDR3, the DNA is TGTGCCAGCAGCGACAGGGGGATCTCCTACAATGAGCAGTTCTTC. The complete variable domain, with remaining parts taken from reference TRBV7-3 and TRBJ2-1, reads GAGVSQTPSNKVTEKGKYVELRCDPISGHTALYWYRQSLGQGPEFLIYFQGTGAADDSGLPNDRFFAVRPEGSVSTLKIQRTERGDSAVYLCASSDRGISYNEQFFGPGTRLTVL.

This clonotype was counted a few times. The chain links TRBV9 to TRBJ2-3, with TRBD2 matching 7 bases. This CDR3 is built from 16 residues. Germline V gene data show CDR1 as SGDLS and CDR2 as YYNGEE. Germline trimming cut 0 bases from V and 2 bases from J; bases unmatched to any gene: 6. The CDR3 DNA sequence: TGTGCCAGCAGCGTAGGTGCGGGGGTGTACACAGATACGCAGTATTTT. Amino acids: CASSVGAGVYTDTQYF.

The V call is TRBV10-3, the J call TRBJ1-2; D unresolved. V lost 2 bases, J lost 3 bases, and 4 bases lay in between. Germline assignment: CDR1 ENHRY and CDR2 SYGVKD. The CDR3 is 12 residues long. CDR3 nucleotide sequence: TGTGCCATCAGTGAGGGAGACTATGGCTACACCTTC. Its translation is CAISEGDYGYTF.

This clonotype appeared a single time. The junction shows a germline mismatch at one end, possibly a read error. The chain recombines TRBV9 with TRBJ2-3, with D possibly being TRBD2 (7 bases). This CDR3 is built from 15 residues. Germline V gives CDR1 SGDLS, CDR2 YYNGEE. The CDR3, as DNA: TGTGCCAGCAGCGGGGAGACTAGCAGGACAGATACGCAGTGTTTT. It yields the protein CASSGETSRTDTQCF.

The table lists this clonotype with a few counts. V gene TRBV12-3 or TRBV12-4 combines with J gene TRBJ2-1, with 7 bases lining up with TRBD1. This CDR3 is built from 16 residues. Unmatched junction bases numbered 9, after V lost 2 bases and J lost 5 bases. The CDR3 bases are TGTGCCAGCAGTTTAACCCGGACAGGATCAGACAATGAGCAGTTCTTC. This gives the protein CASSLTRTGSDNEQFF.

The chain carries TRBV20-1 and TRBJ2-1, with 13 bases lining up with TRBD2. The V gene end was trimmed by 3 bases and the J gene end by 4 bases; junction bases not matched to a gene: 9. The CDR3 extends over 17 amino acids. Germline assignment: CDR1 DFQATT and CDR2 SNEGSKA (reference sequence). CDR3 region: CSASGTSGIGGYNEQFF. The DNA of the CDR3 is TGCAGTGCTAGTGGGACTAGCGGGATTGGAGGGTACAATGAGCAGTTCTTC.

About this clonotype: Mismatch with germline at one junction end may stem from a read error. The gene calls are TRBV7-2 and TRBJ1-3, with no clear D. The germline V gene encodes CDR1 SGHTA and CDR2 FQGNSA. The CDR3 extends over 13 amino acids. CDR3 protein: CASSLISGNTIYF. CDR3 DNA sequence: TGTGCCAGCAGCTTGATCTCTGGGAACACCATATATTTT.

The CDR3: CASSLQGLPSYNEQFF. CDR3 DNA sequence: TGTGCCAGCAGCCTCCAGGGGTTACCCTCCTACAATGAGCAGTTCTTC. This sequence joins TRBV7-9 and TRBJ2-1; maybe TRBD1 (6 bases). V was cut by 5 bases and J by 0 bases, with 14 bases left in between. The CDR3 has 16 residues. The germline V gene encodes CDR1 SEHNR and CDR2 FQNEAQ (reference sequence).

The V call is TRBV19, the J call TRBJ2-7; 7 bases fit TRBD1. Germline loops: CDR1 LNHDA, CDR2 SQIVND (reference sequence). CDR3 size: 14 residues. V lost 3 bases to trimming and J lost 3 bases; unmatched junction nucleotides: 5. The chain's CDR3 is CASSIGDSRYEQYF. Here the CDR3 DNA reads TGTGCCAGTAGTATCGGGGACAGCCGCTACGAGCAGTACTTC.

This clonotype turned up a few times. The rearrangement uses TRBV5-1 and TRBJ1-4, with 8 nucleotides matching TRBD1. J gave up 5 bases and V 2 bases, and 2 bases lay outside the gene matches. This CDR3 is 14 amino acids long. CDR1 and CDR2 from the germline V gene are SGHRS and YFSETQ. CDR3 nucleotides: TGCGCCAGCAGCTTCCAGGGGGCAAATGAAAAACTGTTTTTT. It yields the protein CASSFQGANEKLFF.

The rearrangement links TRBV9 to TRBJ2-7; D may be TRBD2 (5 bases). Germline V gene data show CDR1 as SGDLS and CDR2 as YYNGEE. The CDR3 totals 17 residues. V lost 2 bases to trimming and J lost 3 bases, with 21 bases between them. CDR3 loop: CASSVREGRGPDYEQYF. The CDR3, as DNA: TGTGCCAGCAGCGTCCGAGAGGGTCGCGGTCCTGACTACGAGCAGTACTTC.

This clonotype was picked up a small number of times. The chain links TRBV5-1 to TRBJ1-1; no definite D call. In germline, CDR1 is SGHRS, CDR2 YFSETQ. The CDR3 has 15 amino acids. The V end was cut by 2 bases, the J end by 1 base, with 12 bases between. The CDR3 nucleotides are TGCGCCAGCAGCTTAAGGTCCGGGCCGAACACTGAAGCTTTCTTT. Translated: CASSLRSGPNTEAFF. Full variable domain (remainder filled in from reference TRBV5-1 and TRBJ1-1): KAGVTQTPRYLIKTRGQQVTLSCSPISGHRSVSWYQQTPGQGLQFLFEYFSETQRNKGNFPGRFSGRQFSNSRSEMNVSTLELGDSALYLCASSLRSGPNTEAFFGQGTRLTVV.

This clonotype was counted ten times or more. The V and J genes are TRBV7-9 and TRBJ1-1, with 7 nucleotides matching TRBD1. V dropped 3 bases and J dropped 2; count of bases not matched to a gene: 9. The CDR3 has 16 residues. From germline, CDR1 is SEHNR and CDR2 FQNEAQ (reference sequence). The CDR3 coding sequence is TGTGCCAGCAGCTTTCCAGGGGGTGAAATTAACACTGAAGCTTTCTTT. Translated: CASSFPGGEINTEAFF.

This clonotype was detected a few times. This chain connects TRBV21-1 to TRBJ2-1; the table's D call, TRBD1, was not checked against the DNA. TRBV21-1 constitutes a pseudogene. The CDR3 contains 18 residues. CDR3 nucleotide sequence: TGTGCCAGCAGCGTGGGACGGGACCCTAAGAGCTCCTACAATGAGCAGTTCTTC. Encoded protein: CASSVGRDPKSSYNEQFF.

Ten or more counts support this clonotype. The rearrangement uses TRBV18 and TRBJ1-1; unclear D gene. The germline CDR1 and CDR2 sequences are KGHSH and LQKENI. This CDR3 has 13 residues. V was trimmed by 6 bases and J by 1 base, leaving 9 bases between them. This CDR3 reads CASSPSENTEAFF. The CDR3 DNA reads as TGTGCCAGCTCCCCCTCGGAGAACACTGAAGCTTTCTTT.